A single sample gave rise to the 27 T cell receptor beta chains below, sequenced in a study of T cell responses to AZD1222 COVID-19 vaccine (dated by TCRdb to the early 2020s). Library preparation was by the immunoSEQ multiplex PCR assay. TCRdb took over this immuneACCESS table, retaining in-frame rearrangements with V and J assigned. Such tables are incomplete; in checked studies, under half of the missing clones stem from an unresolved V gene, and the remainder is unexplained. In all, the sample holds roughly 72,000 clones, and around 85% of those were seen once. The top ten clones comprise around 21% of the sample. The intended sense of this specimen's time point label: baseline before first vaccination. The specimen was peripheral blood, collected on day 0 of AZD1222 vaccination. The receptors were gathered from an adult in good health.

In its sample, this clone was seen a few times. V is TRBV3-1 (or the pseudogene TRBV3-2) and J is TRBJ1-1; D call uncertain. Germline values: CDR1 LGHDT, CDR2 YNNKEL (reference sequence). The CDR3 totals 19 residues. V shed 8 bases and J shed 3 bases, with 31 bases lying between them. CDR3 DNA sequence: TGTGCCAGCGGCCGGCAGACCAGAGGGCTTGGAGCGGGTTACACTGAAGCTTTCTTT. Translating gives CASGRQTRGLGAGYTEAFF.

This clone turned up a few times. The chain is built from TRBV20-1 and TRBJ1-1; a weak D match, TRBD1 (5 bases). CDR1 is DFQATT and CDR2 is SNEGSKA in the germline V gene (reference sequence). This CDR3 comprises 11 residues. The germline V and J ends were trimmed by 5 bases and 8 bases, with 12 bases remaining between them. The CDR3 DNA reads TGCAGTGCTCTAGGGACGGCAGAAGCTTTCTTT. It specifies CSALGTAEAFF.

CDR3 sequence (DNA): TGCGCCAGCAAGACTAGCGGGCAAGATACGCAGTATTTT. Protein: CASKTSGQDTQYF. The rearrangement uses TRBV10-2 and TRBJ2-3; 10 nucleotides line up with TRBD2. The ends lost 7 bases at V and 5 bases at J; junction bases unmatched: 3. CDR3 size: 13 residues. Germline loops: CDR1 WSHSY, CDR2 SAAADI.

The chain joins TRBV13 to TRBJ1-2, with D maybe TRBD1 (5 bases). Germline loops: CDR1 PRHDT, CDR2 FYEKMQ (reference sequence). With 5 bases removed from V and 3 bases from J, the gap between germline ends came to 16 bases. The CDR3 runs to 15 residues. This CDR3 is CASSPRGGVDYGYTF. CDR3 nucleotide sequence: TGTGCCAGCAGCCCCCGGGGGGGGGTGGACTATGGCTACACCTTC. The full variable domain, in which reference TRBV13 and TRBJ1-2 provide the parts outside the CDR3, is AAGVIQSPRHLIKEKRETATLKCYPIPRHDTVYWYQQGPGQDPQFLISFYEKMQSDKGSIPDRFSAQQFSDYHSELNMSSLELGDSALYFCASSPRGGVDYGYTFGSGTRLTVV.

The chain employs TRBV19 and TRBJ1-1; D unclear. Germline V gives CDR1 LNHDA, CDR2 SQIVND (reference sequence). The CDR3 length is 14 residues. Between the trimmed V and J ends, which lost 4 bases and 1 base, there was a span of 10 bases. In nucleotides, the CDR3 is TGTGCCAGTAGTACTCCTTGGGGGAACACTGAAGCTTTCTTT. It specifies CASSTPWGNTEAFF.

The genes are TRBV2 and TRBJ2-2; D is ambiguous. Trimming took 4 bases from V and 3 from J, leaving 9 bases between them. This CDR3 spans 14 amino acids. The germline V gene encodes CDR1 SNHLY and CDR2 FYNNEI. This CDR3 reads CASSGTLYTGELFF. DNA of the CDR3: TGTGCCAGCAGTGGCACCTTATACACCGGGGAGCTGTTTTTT.

The chain is built from TRBV6-2 or TRBV6-3 and TRBJ1-1; unclear D gene. The CDR3 is 14 residues long. Looked up from germline, CDR1 is MNHEY and CDR2 is SVGEGT. The ends were cut back, 5 bases at V and 4 bases at J, with 14 bases in the middle. The CDR3 is CASSNSYWGTEAFF. Here the CDR3 DNA reads TGTGCCAGCAGTAACAGCTACTGGGGCACTGAAGCTTTCTTT.

This clone was observed once. The chain joins TRBV29-1 to TRBJ1-2; TRBD1 aligns across 7 bases. This CDR3 has 12 residues. CDR1 and CDR2 from the germline V gene are SQVTM and ANQGSEA. J lost 3 bases, V lost 4 bases, and 2 bases had no gene match. The CDR3 nucleotides read TGCAGCGTTGGAGACAGGGACTATGGCTACACCTTC. This gives the protein CSVGDRDYGYTF.

The V call is TRBV27, the J call TRBJ1-2, with TRBD1 matching over 9 bases. CDR1 and CDR2 from the germline V gene are MNHEY and SMNVEV (reference sequence). The CDR3 consists of 14 residues. The V and J ends lost 5 bases and 7 bases, in that order; junction bases with no gene match: 8. The CDR3 bases are TGTGCCAGCAGTACATCGGGACAGGGTCGTGGCTACACCTTC. Its translation is CASSTSGQGRGYTF.

The chain has TRBV6-5 and TRBJ1-2; D unresolved. The CDR3 consists of 14 residues. Germline-derived CDR1 and CDR2 are MNHEY and SVGAGI. The V gene lost 4 bases and the J gene lost 4 bases, with 13 bases spanning the gap. The CDR3 reads CASSFNSGVYGYTF. CDR3 bases: TGTGCCAGCAGTTTTAACAGTGGGGTCTATGGCTACACCTTC.

The chain has TRBV1 and TRBJ1-1; the table's D call, TRBD1, was not checked against the DNA. TRBV1 is a pseudogene locus. The CDR3 is 14 amino acids. DNA of the CDR3: TGCACCAGCAGCCCCCGACAGGGTCAGGTTGAAGCTTTCTTT. Its translation: CTSSPRQGQVEAFF.

This rearrangement joins TRBV11-3 to TRBJ2-2; D perhaps matches TRBD1 (5 bases). V was clipped by 1 base and J by 7 bases, with 13 bases between them. The CDR3 covers 15 residues. The germline gives CDR1 SGHNT, CDR2 YENEEA. The CDR3 spells CASSLVQGSGGELFF. CDR3 DNA: TGTGCCAGCAGCTTAGTTCAGGGATCTGGCGGGGAGCTGTTTTTT.

This chain uses TRBV30 with TRBJ2-6, with 7 bases fitting TRBD1. With V trimmed by 8 bases and J by 0 bases, 1 base remained unmatched. The CDR3 is 13 amino acids. CDR1 and CDR2 (germline): GTSNPN, SVGIG (reference sequence). For the CDR3, the DNA is TGTGCCGGGGACAGCTCTGGGGCCAACGTCCTGACTTTC. This translates into CAGDSSGANVLTF.

The rearrangement links TRBV28 to TRBJ2-7; TRBD1 is a possible D gene (8 bases). Germline CDR1 is MDHEN and CDR2 is SYDVKM. V was cut by 6 bases and J by 5 bases, with 20 bases left in between. The CDR3 spans 15 residues. CDR3: CASSPSDRAGDEQYF. The CDR3 coding sequence is TGTGCCAGCAGCCCATCGGACAGGGCGGGGGACGAGCAGTACTTC.

This clone has a handful of counts. The genes are TRBV10-1 and TRBJ2-1; TRBD2 agrees at 7 bases. Germline loops: CDR1 WNHNN, CDR2 SYGVQD (reference sequence). This CDR3 is built from 15 residues. V was pared by 0 bases and J by 8 bases, with 7 bases of the junction left unmatched. This chain's CDR3 is CASSESAGAVDEQFF. The CDR3 bases are TGCGCCAGCAGTGAGTCGGCGGGAGCGGTGGATGAGCAGTTCTTC.

The V and J genes are TRBV27 and TRBJ1-6; D is ambiguous. The CDR3 runs 16 residues. Trimming left V 6 bases short and J 10 bases short, with 22 bases between. Germline V CDR1 and CDR2: MNHEY, SMNVEV (reference sequence). The CDR3: CASSPEWALRESPLHF. CDR3 DNA: TGTGCCAGCAGCCCTGAATGGGCCCTTAGGGAATCACCCCTCCACTTT.

J is TRBJ2-1 and V is TRBV27; 10 bases line up with TRBD2. There are 18 residues in the CDR3. Per the germline V gene, CDR1 is MNHEY and CDR2 is SMNVEV (reference sequence). J lost 0 bases, V lost 7 bases, and 12 bases had no gene match. The CDR3 DNA sequence: TGTGCCAGCACCGTTGGGACTAGCGCCCCGAGCTCCTACAATGAGCAGTTCTTC. Protein: CASTVGTSAPSSYNEQFF.

The rearrangement links TRBV18 to TRBJ1-1, with 7 bases that match TRBD1. Germline loops: CDR1 KGHSH, CDR2 LQKENI. Trimming removed 0 bases from V and 6 bases from J; junction bases left unmatched: 7. The CDR3 totals 15 residues. CDR3 nucleotide sequence: TGTGCCAGCTCACCACCGACAGGGACTCTCTCTGAAGCTTTCTTT. Its protein product is CASSPPTGTLSEAFF.

The V call is TRBV5-1, the J call TRBJ1-1; D not certain. There are 14 residues in the CDR3. V was cut by 1 base and J by 4 bases, with 11 bases left in between. Germline V gene data show CDR1 as SGHRS and CDR2 as YFSETQ. The CDR3 loop reads CASSLTGFGTEAFF. CDR3 nucleotides: TGCGCCAGCAGCTTGACGGGGTTTGGCACTGAAGCTTTCTTT.

The rearrangement uses TRBV7-3 and TRBJ1-6, with TRBD1 as a possible D gene (5 bases). This CDR3 has 15 residues. Germline assignment: CDR1 SGHTA and CDR2 FQGTGA. Deletions cut 6 bases from V and 8 bases from J, with 17 bases between. The CDR3 region has the DNA TGTGCCAGCAGAACGGGGACGACGGGGGATTCACCCCTCCACTTT. Protein sequence: CASRTGTTGDSPLHF.

The chain joins TRBV6-5 to TRBJ2-2; D gene uncertain. Germline CDR1 is MNHEY and CDR2 is SVGAGI. With 6 bases removed from V and 3 bases from J, the gap between germline ends came to 8 bases. The CDR3 is 13 amino acids. Here the CDR3 reads CASRLFDTGELFF. The CDR3 nucleotides are TGTGCCAGCAGGTTATTTGACACCGGGGAGCTGTTTTTT.

The rearrangement joins TRBV5-5 to TRBJ1-1, with 8 positions matching TRBD1. The CDR3 consists of 14 residues. Germline-derived CDR1 and CDR2 are SGHKS and YYEKEE (reference sequence). Trimming took 4 bases from V and 8 from J; bases not matched to a gene: 10. The CDR3 DNA sequence: TGTGCCAGCAGCCTCCGGGGACAGGAGAGGGAAGCTTTCTTT. It codes for CASSLRGQEREAFF.

The rearrangement uses TRBV11-3 and TRBJ2-5; the D call may be TRBD1 or TRBD2 (5 bases each). The V end lost 1 base, the J end lost 6 bases, and 9 bases lay between the germline ends. The CDR3 runs to 13 residues. Germline loops: CDR1 SGHNT, CDR2 YENEEA. The CDR3 here is CASSLGDAKTQYF. In DNA, the CDR3 is TGTGCCAGCAGCTTAGGGGACGCCAAGACCCAGTACTTC.

This clone has more than one count but fewer than ten. V gene TRBV5-1 combines with J gene TRBJ1-3; tentatively, D is TRBD1 (5 bases). V gave up 0 bases and J gave up 0 bases, with 13 bases separating them. Germline V gene sequence: CDR1 SGHRS, CDR2 YFSETQ. The CDR3 loop spans 17 amino acids. The CDR3 DNA reads TGCGCCAGCAGCTTGGGGTCGGGACGGCTCTCTGGAAACACCATATATTTT. Amino acids: CASSLGSGRLSGNTIYF. The full variable domain, its missing parts supplied by reference TRBV5-1 and TRBJ1-3, is KAGVTQTPRYLIKTRGQQVTLSCSPISGHRSVSWYQQTPGQGLQFLFEYFSETQRNKGNFPGRFSGRQFSNSRSEMNVSTLELGDSALYLCASSLGSGRLSGNTIYFGEGSWLTVV.

The chain links TRBV24-1 to TRBJ2-7; D is ambiguous. CDR3 length equals 15 residues. Trimming cost V 5 bases and J 0 bases, with 13 bases left between them. Germline V gives CDR1 KGHDR, CDR2 SFDVKD. The CDR3, as DNA: TGTGCCACCAGTGTTCCGGGCCGTAGCTCCTACGAGCAGTACTTC. This sequence encodes CATSVPGRSSYEQYF.

The chain employs TRBV12-3 or TRBV12-4 and TRBJ1-1, with 9 nucleotides matching TRBD1. The CDR3 length is 13 residues. J gave up 6 bases and V 6 bases, and 5 bases lay outside the gene matches. Here the CDR3 reads CASRPGQGPEAFF. The CDR3 region has the DNA TGTGCCAGCAGACCGGGACAGGGCCCTGAAGCTTTCTTT.

The chain joins TRBV7-6 to TRBJ1-2; 7 bases are shared with TRBD1. This CDR3 comprises 14 residues. Trimming removed 5 bases from V and 4 bases from J; junction bases left unmatched: 7. Germline-derived CDR1 and CDR2 are SGHVS and FNYEAQ. The CDR3 sequence: CASSPGTESYGYTF. CDR3 bases: TGTGCCAGCAGCCCCGGGACAGAGTCCTATGGCTACACCTTC.